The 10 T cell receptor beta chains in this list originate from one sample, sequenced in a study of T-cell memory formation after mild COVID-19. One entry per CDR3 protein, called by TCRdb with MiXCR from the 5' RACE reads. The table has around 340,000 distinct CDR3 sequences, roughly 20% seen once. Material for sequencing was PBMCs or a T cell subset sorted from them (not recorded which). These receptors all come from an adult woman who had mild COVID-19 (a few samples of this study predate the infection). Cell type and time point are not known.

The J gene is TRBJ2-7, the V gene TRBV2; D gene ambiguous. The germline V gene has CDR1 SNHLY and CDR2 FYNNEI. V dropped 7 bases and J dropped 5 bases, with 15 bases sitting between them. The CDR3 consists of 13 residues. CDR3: CASMQLYEHEQYF. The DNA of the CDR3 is TGTGCCAGCATGCAGCTTTACGAGCACGAGCAGTACTTC. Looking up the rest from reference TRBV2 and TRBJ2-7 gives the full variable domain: EPEVTQTPSHQVTQMGQEVILRCVPISNHLYFYWYRQILGQKVEFLVSFYNNEISEKSEIFDDQFSVERPDGSNFTLKIRSTKLEDSAMYFCASMQLYEHEQYFGPGTRLTVT.

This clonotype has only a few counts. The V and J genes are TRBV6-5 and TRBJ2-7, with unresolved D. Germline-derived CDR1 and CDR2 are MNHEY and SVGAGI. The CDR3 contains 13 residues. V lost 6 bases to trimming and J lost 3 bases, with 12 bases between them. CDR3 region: CASRTAGGYEQYF. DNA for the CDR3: TGTGCCAGCAGAACGGCTGGCGGCTACGAGCAGTACTTC.

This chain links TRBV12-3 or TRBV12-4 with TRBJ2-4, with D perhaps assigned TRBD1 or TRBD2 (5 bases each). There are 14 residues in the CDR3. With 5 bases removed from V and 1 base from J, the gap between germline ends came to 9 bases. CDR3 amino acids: CASSGGGAKNIQYF. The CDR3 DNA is TGTGCCAGCAGTGGGGGTGGTGCCAAAAACATTCAGTACTTC.

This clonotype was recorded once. The DNA of the CDR3 is TGTGCCTGGAAGGACAGTCTTGAAGCTTTCTTT. Protein product: CAWKDSLEAFF. The J gene is TRBJ1-1, the V gene TRBV30, with a possible D match to TRBD1 (6 bases). Deletions cut 4 bases from V and 7 bases from J, with 10 bases between. Germline loops: CDR1 GTSNPN, CDR2 SVGIG (reference sequence). The CDR3 covers 11 residues.

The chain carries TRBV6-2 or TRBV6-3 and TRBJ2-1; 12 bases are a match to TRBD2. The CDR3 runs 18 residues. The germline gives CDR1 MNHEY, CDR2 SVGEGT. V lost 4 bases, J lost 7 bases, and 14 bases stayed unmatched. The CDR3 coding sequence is TGTGCCAGCAGTTTCTCCCCGACTAGCGGGAGTCTTATGAATGAGCAGTTCTTC. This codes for CASSFSPTSGSLMNEQFF.

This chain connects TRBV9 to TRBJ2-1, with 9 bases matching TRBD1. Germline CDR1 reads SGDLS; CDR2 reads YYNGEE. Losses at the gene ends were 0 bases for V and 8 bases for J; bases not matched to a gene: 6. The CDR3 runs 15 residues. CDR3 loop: CASSVVPQGADEQFF. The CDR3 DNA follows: TGTGCCAGCAGCGTAGTTCCACAGGGGGCCGATGAGCAGTTCTTC.

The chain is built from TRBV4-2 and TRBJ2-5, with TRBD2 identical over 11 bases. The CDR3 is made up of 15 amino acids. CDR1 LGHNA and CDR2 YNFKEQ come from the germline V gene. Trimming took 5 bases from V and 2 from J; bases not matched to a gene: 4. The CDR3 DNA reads TGTGCCAGCAGCAACCGACTAGCGGGACAAGAGACCCAGTACTTC. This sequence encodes CASSNRLAGQETQYF.

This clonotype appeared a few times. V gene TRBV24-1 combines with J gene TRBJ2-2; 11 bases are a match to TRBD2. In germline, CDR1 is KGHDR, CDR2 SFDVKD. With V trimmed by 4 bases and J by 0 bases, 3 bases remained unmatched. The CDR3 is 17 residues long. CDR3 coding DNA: TGTGCCACCAGTGAGCTTAGCGGGGGGGCGAACACCGGGGAGCTGTTTTTT. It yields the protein CATSELSGGANTGELFF.

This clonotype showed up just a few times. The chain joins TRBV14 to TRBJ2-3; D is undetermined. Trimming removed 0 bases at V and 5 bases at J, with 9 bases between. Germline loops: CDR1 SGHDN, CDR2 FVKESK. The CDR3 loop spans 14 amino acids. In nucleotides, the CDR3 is TGTGCCAGCAGCCAAGATAATGGGTTAGATACGCAGTATTTT. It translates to CASSQDNGLDTQYF.

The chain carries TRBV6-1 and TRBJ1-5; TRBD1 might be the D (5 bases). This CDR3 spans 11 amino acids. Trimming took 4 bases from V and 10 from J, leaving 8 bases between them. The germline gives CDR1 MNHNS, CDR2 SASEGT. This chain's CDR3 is CASSGGGPQHF. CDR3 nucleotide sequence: TGTGCCAGCAGTGGGGGCGGACCCCAGCATTTT.